The table lists the clone carrying this TCR beta chain with many counts. This sample was included in a study of Graves' ophthalmopathy and Graves' hyperthyroidism. Study summary: Pretreatment peripheral blood was obtained at initial diagnosis.

Amplified TCR beta CDR3 regions were obtained using RNA transcripts as template. A first-round RT-PCR used HTBI primers, followed by a second-round multiplex PCR. Using its own MiXCR run on the multiplex PCR reads, TCRdb lists one record per CDR3 protein. Found here are 500,000 to 700,000 distinct CDR3 sequences, approximately 22% of them singletons; the top ten hold more than 5.5%. The germline gives CDR1 MGHRA, CDR2 YSYEKL. The CDR3 runs 13 residues. V lost 3 bases and J lost 3, with 8 bases in between. This chain uses TRBV4-1 with TRBJ1-2, with no clear D. This receptor was taken from a woman under 30 with stable Graves' hyperthyroidism. Some clones in this sample may be carry-over from other donors' samples. What was sequenced was peripheral blood. The chain's CDR3 is CASSHSPDYGYTF. CDR3 DNA: TGCGCCAGCAGCCATTCTCCGGACTATGGCTACACCTTC.